These T cell receptor beta chains were read from a single sample in a study of T cell responses to AZD1222 COVID-19 vaccine. Here immunoSEQ multiplex PCR was the method, and the copy in TCRdb shows in-frame clones only, minus some. The sample holds about 130,000 clones, approximately 85% seen once. The starting material was peripheral blood, obtained 28 days after the second AZD1222 dose. The receptors shown here come from an adult who received the AZD1222 COVID-19 vaccine. CDR3s include the opening cysteine and the closing phenylalanine or tryptophan. Each record gives: CDR3 length, clone size, J gene, D gene, V gene, CDR3 DNA, CDR3 protein. The D gene is left open where the match is weak. Where a row states a size, it is once, few, many or the class of an expanded clone; other rows omit it.

length: 15; size: NA; J: TRBJ1-5; D: NA; V: TRBV2; DNA: TGTGCCAGCAGTGGGGACACGAGCGGAAATCAGCCCCAGCATTTT; CDR3: CASSGDTSGNQPQHF
length: 14; size: NA; J: TRBJ1-6; D: NA; V: TRBV4-2; DNA: TGTGCCAGCAGCCACCAGAACTATAATTCACCCCTCCACTTT; CDR3: CASSHQNYNSPLHF
length: 13; size: NA; J: TRBJ1-5; D: NA; V: TRBV5-1; DNA: TGCGCCAGCAGCTTGGGGTCCCATCAGCCCCAGCATTTT; CDR3: CASSLGSHQPQHF
length: 15; size: NA; J: TRBJ1-1; D: TRBD1; V: TRBV28; DNA: TGTGCCAGCAGTTTGGTGGGACAGGGGAGGACTGAAGCTTTCTTT; CDR3: CASSLVGQGRTEAFF
length: 16; size: NA; J: TRBJ1-5; D: TRBD1; V: TRBV27; DNA: TGTGCCAGCAGGAAATTGGGACAGGGGGGCAATCAGCCCCAGCATTTT; CDR3: CASRKLGQGGNQPQHF
length: 15; size: NA; J: TRBJ1-5; D: TRBD1; V: TRBV7-2; DNA: TGTGCCAGCAGCTTAAACCAGGGGGCTTATCAGCCCCAGCATTTT; CDR3: CASSLNQGAYQPQHF
length: 15; size: NA; J: TRBJ2-7; D: NA; V: TRBV7-9; DNA: TGTGCCAGCAGCCCCCCTTTGGGACCCCTGGGCGAGCAGTACTTC; CDR3: CASSPPLGPLGEQYF
length: 17; size: NA; J: TRBJ1-3; D: NA; V: TRBV25-1; DNA: TGTGCCAGCAGTGAATACCGGCGAACCAGCTCTGGAAACACCATATATTTT; CDR3: CASSEYRRTSSGNTIYF
length: 14; size: NA; J: TRBJ2-7; D: TRBD1; V: TRBV7-6; DNA: TGTGCCAGCAGCTTAGGACAGGGGGCCTACGAGCAGTACTTC; CDR3: CASSLGQGAYEQYF
length: 15; size: NA; J: TRBJ2-5; D: TRBD2; V: TRBV23-1; DNA: TGCGCCAGCAGTCAAGGTAGTAGCGGGAGTGAGACCCAGTACTTC; CDR3: CASSQGSSGSETQYF
length: 15; size: NA; J: TRBJ1-6; D: TRBD1; V: TRBV5-4; DNA: TGTGCCAGCGGCGCGGGGGGGGCAGGGGGTTCACCCCTCCACTTT; CDR3: CASGAGGAGGSPLHF
length: 12; size: NA; J: TRBJ1-2; D: NA; V: TRBV7-8; DNA: TGTGCCAGCAGCCCTGGTCTCTATGGCTACACCTTC; CDR3: CASSPGLYGYTF
length: 15; size: NA; J: TRBJ2-1; D: TRBD2; V: TRBV6-4; DNA: TGTGCCAGCAGTGACTCGACTAGCGGGAGCAATGAGCAGTTCTTC; CDR3: CASSDSTSGSNEQFF
length: 16; size: NA; J: TRBJ1-5; D: NA; V: TRBV7-2; DNA: TGTGCCAGCAGCTCCCTCGTTGCAGGACCTAGGGAGCCCCAGCATTTT; CDR3: CASSSLVAGPREPQHF
length: 14; size: NA; J: TRBJ1-6; D: TRBD1; V: TRBV10-2; DNA: TGCGCCAGCAGGTCCGGGACAGGAGGTTCACCCCTCCACTTT; CDR3: CASRSGTGGSPLHF
length: 14; size: few; J: TRBJ2-6; D: NA; V: TRBV28; DNA: TGTGCCAGCGCGGGGGCTGCTGGGGCCAACGTCCTGACTTTC; CDR3: CASAGAAGANVLTF
length: 14; size: NA; J: TRBJ1-1; D: NA; V: TRBV11-3; DNA: TGTGCCAGCAGCCAACCCAGGGTGGACACTGAAGCTTTCTTT; CDR3: CASSQPRVDTEAFF
length: 16; size: once; J: TRBJ2-1; D: TRBD2; V: TRBV27; DNA: TGTGCCAGCAGTCAAGGGACTAGCGGGGGGGGCAGTGAGCAGTTCTTC; CDR3: CASSQGTSGGGSEQFF
length: 13; size: NA; J: TRBJ2-3; D: NA; V: TRBV12-3/TRBV12-4; DNA: TGTGCCAGCAGTTTTGCCAGTACAGATACGCAGTATTTT; CDR3: CASSFASTDTQYF
length: 17; size: NA; J: TRBJ1-2; D: NA; V: TRBV19; DNA: TGTGCCAGTAGTTCGCAACCCGGGACGATAACCAACTATGGCTACACCTTC; CDR3: CASSSQPGTITNYGYTF
length: 11; size: NA; J: TRBJ2-4; D: NA; V: TRBV19; DNA: TGTGCCAGTAGTATAGGAAACATTCAGTACTTC; CDR3: CASSIGNIQYF
length: 13; size: NA; J: TRBJ1-5; D: NA; V: TRBV10-3; DNA: TGTGCCATCAAGTACGGTAGCAATCAGCCCCAGCATTTT; CDR3: CAIKYGSNQPQHF
length: 16; size: once; J: TRBJ2-1; D: TRBD2; V: TRBV28; DNA: TGTGCCAGCAGCCCGTTGCTAGCGGGTTCCTACAATGAGCAGTTCTTC; CDR3: CASSPLLAGSYNEQFF
length: 15; size: NA; J: TRBJ1-5; D: TRBD1; V: TRBV19; DNA: TGTGCCAGTAATCCACAGGGGGCGAGCAATCAGCCCCAGCATTTT; CDR3: CASNPQGASNQPQHF
length: 17; size: once; J: TRBJ1-5; D: NA; V: TRBV6-2/TRBV6-3; DNA: TGTGCCAGCAGTTACGCTTCCGCTGGGGCTCTCAATCAGCCCCAGCATTTT; CDR3: CASSYASAGALNQPQHF
length: 16; size: once; J: TRBJ1-2; D: NA; V: TRBV6-2/TRBV6-3; DNA: TGTGCCAGCAGTTACTCGAAGGACGCGGGGTTCTATGGCTACACCTTC; CDR3: CASSYSKDAGFYGYTF
length: 14; size: NA; J: TRBJ2-7; D: NA; V: TRBV9; DNA: TGTGCCAGCAGTCTTGGGTTGACTGGTACGGAGCAGTACTTC; CDR3: CASSLGLTGTEQYF
length: 13; size: NA; J: TRBJ1-1; D: TRBD1; V: TRBV2; DNA: TGTGCCAGCAGTTACGACAGGGGTAGCGAAGCTTTCTTT; CDR3: CASSYDRGSEAFF
length: 15; size: NA; J: TRBJ2-7; D: NA; V: TRBV11-3; DNA: TGTGCCAGCAGCTTAAACACAGAAAGCTCCTACGAGCAGTACTTC; CDR3: CASSLNTESSYEQYF
length: 12; size: NA; J: TRBJ1-2; D: TRBD1; V: TRBV5-4; DNA: TGTGCCAGCAGCTTCCCAGGGGGTGGCTACACCTTC; CDR3: CASSFPGGGYTF
length: 16; size: NA; J: TRBJ2-5; D: TRBD2; V: TRBV18; DNA: TGTGCCAGCTCATACGGACTAGCGGCGTACCAAGAGACCCAGTACTTC; CDR3: CASSYGLAAYQETQYF
length: 12; size: NA; J: TRBJ2-1; D: TRBD1; V: TRBV28; DNA: TGTGCCAGCACCCTACAGGGGAATGAGCAGTTCTTC; CDR3: CASTLQGNEQFF
length: 14; size: NA; J: TRBJ2-7; D: TRBD1; V: TRBV7-2; DNA: TGTGCCAGCAGCCCCCGACAGGGGGCCTACGAGCAGTACTTC; CDR3: CASSPRQGAYEQYF
length: 15; size: NA; J: TRBJ2-7; D: TRBD1; V: TRBV5-4; DNA: TGTGCCAGCAGCCTTCCGGGACAGGGGGCCTACGAGCAGTACTTC; CDR3: CASSLPGQGAYEQYF
length: 15; size: NA; J: TRBJ1-1; D: TRBD1; V: TRBV11-2; DNA: TGTGCCAGCAGCTTAGCCGGGACAGGGAGTACTGAAGCTTTCTTT; CDR3: CASSLAGTGSTEAFF
length: 16; size: NA; J: TRBJ2-2; D: TRBD1; V: TRBV9; DNA: TGTGCCAGCAGCGTAGCTCCCCAGGGACAGGCCGGGGAGCTGTTTTTT; CDR3: CASSVAPQGQAGELFF
length: 13; size: NA; J: TRBJ1-1; D: NA; V: TRBV7-2; DNA: TGTGCCAGCAGCTTAGGGCAGGAAACTGAAGCTTTCTTT; CDR3: CASSLGQETEAFF
length: 13; size: NA; J: TRBJ1-2; D: NA; V: TRBV4-1; DNA: TGCGCCAGCAGCCAAACGGGAAGCGATGGCTACACCTTC; CDR3: CASSQTGSDGYTF
length: 12; size: NA; J: TRBJ2-7; D: NA; V: TRBV7-2; DNA: TGTGCCAGCAGCCCGCGATACGACCGGCAGTACTTC; CDR3: CASSPRYDRQYF
length: 15; size: NA; J: TRBJ2-7; D: NA; V: TRBV7-8; DNA: TGTGCCAGCAGCTTAGGAGGGAGTGGGCCCTACGAGCAGTACTTC; CDR3: CASSLGGSGPYEQYF
length: 16; size: NA; J: TRBJ2-1; D: TRBD1; V: TRBV7-2; DNA: TGTGCCAGCAGCTTAGGAGGGACAGGGCACTACAATGAGCAGTTCTTC; CDR3: CASSLGGTGHYNEQFF
length: 14; size: NA; J: TRBJ2-3; D: NA; V: TRBV6-5; DNA: TGTGCCAGCACCCGGGGCGGGGCAGTAGATACGCAGTATTTT; CDR3: CASTRGGAVDTQYF
length: 14; size: NA; J: TRBJ1-5; D: TRBD1; V: TRBV30; DNA: TGTGCCTGGGACCTCGGGACAGGGGGTAGGCCCCAGCATTTT; CDR3: CAWDLGTGGRPQHF
length: 15; size: few; J: TRBJ1-5; D: NA; V: TRBV7-9; DNA: TGTGCCAGCAGCTCGGACAGATCAAGCCATCAGCCCCAGCATTTT; CDR3: CASSSDRSSHQPQHF
length: 14; size: once; J: TRBJ1-5; D: NA; V: TRBV27; DNA: TGTGCCAGCACTTTAGTTTCGGGTGGCCAGCCCCAGCATTTT; CDR3: CASTLVSGGQPQHF
length: 12; size: NA; J: TRBJ2-7; D: NA; V: TRBV29-1; DNA: TGCAGCGTTGAAGACCGAGCCTACGAGCAGTACTTC; CDR3: CSVEDRAYEQYF
length: 12; size: once; J: TRBJ1-6; D: NA; V: TRBV13; DNA: TGTGCCAGCAGGAGACTAGCGACACCCCTCCACTTT; CDR3: CASRRLATPLHF
length: 13; size: NA; J: TRBJ1-4; D: NA; V: TRBV12-3/TRBV12-4; DNA: TGTGCCAGCAGCGATGGGTCTAATGAAAAACTGTTTTTT; CDR3: CASSDGSNEKLFF
length: 18; size: once; J: TRBJ2-5; D: TRBD2; V: TRBV9; DNA: TGTGCCAGCAGCGTAGGTGTCTCGAGCGGGGGGGAACAAGAGACCCAGTACTTC; CDR3: CASSVGVSSGGEQETQYF
length: 17; size: NA; J: TRBJ2-2; D: NA; V: TRBV7-9; DNA: TGTGCCAGCAGCTTAGAGGTTTGGGGAATGAGAACCGGGGAGCTGTTTTTT; CDR3: CASSLEVWGMRTGELFF
length: 15; size: NA; J: TRBJ2-7; D: TRBD2; V: TRBV7-2; DNA: TGTGCCAGCAGCTTAGAAGCGGGGCTCTCCTACGAGCAGTACTTC; CDR3: CASSLEAGLSYEQYF
length: 16; size: NA; J: TRBJ2-3; D: TRBD2; V: TRBV6-4; DNA: TGTGCCAGCAGTGACGGGACTAGCGGGGGGGCAGATACGCAGTATTTT; CDR3: CASSDGTSGGADTQYF
length: 13; size: NA; J: TRBJ1-4; D: NA; V: TRBV12-3/TRBV12-4; DNA: TGTGCCAGCAGTTTTCGAGGGGATGAAAAACTGTTTTTT; CDR3: CASSFRGDEKLFF
length: 16; size: NA; J: TRBJ1-2; D: NA; V: TRBV18; DNA: TGTGCCAGCTCACCATCTATACTGGGACAAGACCGTGGCTACACCTTC; CDR3: CASSPSILGQDRGYTF
length: 14; size: NA; J: TRBJ1-2; D: NA; V: TRBV6-5; DNA: TGTGCCAGCAGTTACTCGATGGAGGGTAGGGGCTACACCTTC; CDR3: CASSYSMEGRGYTF